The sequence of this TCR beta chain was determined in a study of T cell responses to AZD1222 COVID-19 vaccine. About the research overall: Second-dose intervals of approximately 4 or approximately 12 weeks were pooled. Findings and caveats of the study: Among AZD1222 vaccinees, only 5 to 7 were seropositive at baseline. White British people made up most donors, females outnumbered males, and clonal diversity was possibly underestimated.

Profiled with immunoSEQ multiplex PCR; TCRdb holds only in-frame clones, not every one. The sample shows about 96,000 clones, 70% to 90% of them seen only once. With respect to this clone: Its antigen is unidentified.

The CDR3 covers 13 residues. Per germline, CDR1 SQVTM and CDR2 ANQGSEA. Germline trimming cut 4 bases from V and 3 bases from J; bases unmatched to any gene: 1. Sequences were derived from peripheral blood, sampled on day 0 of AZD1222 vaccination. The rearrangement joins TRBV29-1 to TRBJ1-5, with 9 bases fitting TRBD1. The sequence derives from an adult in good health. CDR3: CSVGDRDNQPQHF. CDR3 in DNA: TGCAGCGTTGGGGACAGGGACAATCAGCCCCAGCATTTT.